Given below is one T cell receptor (beta chain) in context. The sample is drawn from a study of blood T cell repertoires in COVID-19. The repertoire was sequenced with immunoSEQ multiplex PCR; TCRdb's copy has only in-frame clones and lacks some. The sample has a few hundred thousand clones, nearly 90% seen once; the top ten hold over 13%. The CDR3 consists of 12 residues. Between the trimmed V and J ends, which lost 5 bases and 7 bases, there was a span of 9 bases. Germline V lookup: CDR1 SGHTA, CDR2 FQGNSA. The receptor's source is a man younger than 40 who had been exposed to COVID-19. Sample: PBMCs or T cells enriched from blood (not recorded which). The chain uses TRBV7-2 and TRBJ1-5; D is unclear. CDR3 region: CASSPGVQPQHF. For the CDR3, the DNA is TGTGCCAGCAGCCCCGGGGTCCAGCCCCAGCATTTT.